This TCR beta chain was identified in a study of cytomegalovirus exposure and HLA in healthy donors. Findings and caveats of the study: With DRB1 most and HLA-C fewest, TCR association rates differed between HLA loci in a later analysis. Analyzed later, most CMV-associated TCR beta chains appeared HLA-restricted. Presence/absence analyses assumed roughly uniform sequencing depth across donors.

PCR primers comprised 60 Vbeta and 13 Jbeta primers. Only in-frame clones appear in the TCRdb table, and some are missing; sequencing was by immunoSEQ multiplex PCR. There are 45,000 or so clones in the sample, with roughly a sixth held by the top ten. Turning to this clone: Antigen: not known.

The CDR3 consists of 14 residues. From germline, CDR1 is SGHAT and CDR2 FQNNGV. The V gene end was trimmed by 2 bases and the J gene end by 8 bases; junction bases not matched to a gene: 6. The sequence came from a male donor in good health and CMV-seronegative. V is TRBV11-2 and J is TRBJ1-5; the match to TRBD1 covers 7 bases. The sequencing input was PBMCs. For the CDR3, the DNA is TGTGCCAGCAGCTTAATAGGGACAGCGAAGCCCCAGCATTTT. Protein sequence: CASSLIGTAKPQHF. Based on the CDR3 plus reference TRBV11-2 and TRBJ1-5, the full variable domain is EAGVAQSPRYKIIEKRQSVAFWCNPISGHATLYWYQQILGQGPKLLIQFQNNGVVDDSQLPKDRFSAERLKGVDSTLKIQPAKLEDSAVYLCASSLIGTAKPQHFGDGTRLSIL.